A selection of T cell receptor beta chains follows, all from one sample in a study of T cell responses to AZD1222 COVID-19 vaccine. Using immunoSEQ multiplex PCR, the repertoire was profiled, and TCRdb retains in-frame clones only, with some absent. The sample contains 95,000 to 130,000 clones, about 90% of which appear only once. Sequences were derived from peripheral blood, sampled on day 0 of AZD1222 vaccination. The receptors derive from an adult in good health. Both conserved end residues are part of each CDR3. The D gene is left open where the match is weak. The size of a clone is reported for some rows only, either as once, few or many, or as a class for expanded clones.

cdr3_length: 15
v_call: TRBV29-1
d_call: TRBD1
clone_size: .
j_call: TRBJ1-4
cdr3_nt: TGCAGCGTTGAAGGGGAGGGGGCGGCTAATGAAAAACTGTTTTTT
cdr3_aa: CSVEGEGAANEKLFF

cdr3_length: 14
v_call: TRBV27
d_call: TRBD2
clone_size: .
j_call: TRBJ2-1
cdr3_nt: TGTGCCACAACCCTAGCGGGAGGCGACAATGAGCAGTTCTTC
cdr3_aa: CATTLAGGDNEQFF

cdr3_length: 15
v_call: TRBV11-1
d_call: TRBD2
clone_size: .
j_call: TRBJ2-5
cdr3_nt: TGTGCCAGCAGCTTAGAACTAGCGGCCCAAGAGACCCAGTACTTC
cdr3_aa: CASSLELAAQETQYF

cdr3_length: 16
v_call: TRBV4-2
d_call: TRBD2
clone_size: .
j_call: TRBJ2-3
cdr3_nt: TGTGCCAGCAGCCCACAGGGACTAGCGGGAGTAGATACGCAGTATTTT
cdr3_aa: CASSPQGLAGVDTQYF

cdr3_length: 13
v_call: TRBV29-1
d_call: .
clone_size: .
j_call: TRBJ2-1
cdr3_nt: TGCAGCGGACGGGATCCGGCAACATTTGAGCAGTTCTTC
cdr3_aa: CSGRDPATFEQFF

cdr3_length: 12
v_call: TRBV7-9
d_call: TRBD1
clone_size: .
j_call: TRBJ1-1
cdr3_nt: TGTGCCAGCAGCTTACGAGGGGGCAAAGCTTTCTTT
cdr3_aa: CASSLRGGKAFF

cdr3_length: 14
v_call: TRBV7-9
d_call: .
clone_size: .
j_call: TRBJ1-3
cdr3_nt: TGTGCCAGCAGCTTTACAGGGCGAGGAAACACCATATATTTT
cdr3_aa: CASSFTGRGNTIYF

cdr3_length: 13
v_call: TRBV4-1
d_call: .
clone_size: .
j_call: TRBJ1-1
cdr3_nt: TGCGCCAGCAGCCACCTGCCCGGAACTGAAGCTTTCTTT
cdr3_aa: CASSHLPGTEAFF

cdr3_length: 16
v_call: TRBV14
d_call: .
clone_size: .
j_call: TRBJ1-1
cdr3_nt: TGTGCCAGCAGCCAAGATCGGGGGACGGTGAACACTGAAGCTTTCTTT
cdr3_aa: CASSQDRGTVNTEAFF

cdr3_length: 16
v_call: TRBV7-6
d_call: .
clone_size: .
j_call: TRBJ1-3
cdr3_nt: TGTGCCAGCAGCCGAGGGGCCGCCAACTCTGGAAACACCATATATTTT
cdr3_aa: CASSRGAANSGNTIYF

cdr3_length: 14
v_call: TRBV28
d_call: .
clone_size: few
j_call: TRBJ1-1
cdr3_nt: TGTGCCAGCAGTCCCTTGGACACGAACACTGAAGCTTTCTTT
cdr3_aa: CASSPLDTNTEAFF

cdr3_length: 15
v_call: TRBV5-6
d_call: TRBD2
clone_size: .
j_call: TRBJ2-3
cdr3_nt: TGTGCCAGCAGCTTTCTAGCGGGAGATTCAGATACGCAGTATTTT
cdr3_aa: CASSFLAGDSDTQYF

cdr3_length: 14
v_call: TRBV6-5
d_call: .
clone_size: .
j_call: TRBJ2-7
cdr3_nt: TGTGCCAGCACCATCCCAGGGGAGGGCGGGGAGCAGTACTTC
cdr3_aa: CASTIPGEGGEQYF

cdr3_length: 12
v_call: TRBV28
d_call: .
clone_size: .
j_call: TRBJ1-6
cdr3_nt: TGTGCCAGCAACGTAGGGTTGTCACCCCTCCACTTT
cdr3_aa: CASNVGLSPLHF

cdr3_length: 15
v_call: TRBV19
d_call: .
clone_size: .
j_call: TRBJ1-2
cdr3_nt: TGTGCCAGTAGCCTGGGCCAACTCTCTAACTATGGCTACACCTTC
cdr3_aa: CASSLGQLSNYGYTF

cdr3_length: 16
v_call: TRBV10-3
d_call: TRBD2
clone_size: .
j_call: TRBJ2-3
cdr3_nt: TGTGCCATCAGTTCGCCCGGGCGGGAGATCACAGATACGCAGTATTTT
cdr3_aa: CAISSPGREITDTQYF

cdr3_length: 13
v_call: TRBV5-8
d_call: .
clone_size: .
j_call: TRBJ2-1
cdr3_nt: TGTGCCAGCAGCTTGGGAGGGAGCAATGAGCAGTTCTTC
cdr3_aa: CASSLGGSNEQFF

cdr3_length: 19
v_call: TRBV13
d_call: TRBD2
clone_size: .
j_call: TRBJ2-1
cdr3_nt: TGTGCCAGCAGCTTAGTGCAAGGCTACCCTAGCGGAGACTACAATGAGCAGTTCTTC
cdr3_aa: CASSLVQGYPSGDYNEQFF

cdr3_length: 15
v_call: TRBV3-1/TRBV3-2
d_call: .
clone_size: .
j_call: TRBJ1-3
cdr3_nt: TGTGCCAGCAGCCACCTTGCCTCAGTCGGAAACACCATATATTTT
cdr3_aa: CASSHLASVGNTIYF

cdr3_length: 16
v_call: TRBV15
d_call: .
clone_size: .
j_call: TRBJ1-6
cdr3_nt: TGTGCCACCAGCAGAGATCCGGACAGCTATAATTCACCCCTCCACTTT
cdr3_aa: CATSRDPDSYNSPLHF

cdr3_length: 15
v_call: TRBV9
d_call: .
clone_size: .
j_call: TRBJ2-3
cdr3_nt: TGTGCCAGCAGCTTCAAACAAGCTAGCACAGATACGCAGTATTTT
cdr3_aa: CASSFKQASTDTQYF

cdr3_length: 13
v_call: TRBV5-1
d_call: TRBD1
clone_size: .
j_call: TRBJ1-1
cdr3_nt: TGCGCCAGCAGCCGACAGGGGGACACTGAAGCTTTCTTT
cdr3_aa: CASSRQGDTEAFF

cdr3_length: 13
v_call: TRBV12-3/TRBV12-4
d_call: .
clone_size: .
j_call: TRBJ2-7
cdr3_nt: TGTGCCAGCAGTTTATCGCAGACCTACGAGCAGTACTTC
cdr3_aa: CASSLSQTYEQYF

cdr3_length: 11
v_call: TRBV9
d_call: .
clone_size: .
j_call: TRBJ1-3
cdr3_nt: TGTGCCAGCAGTAGGGGATACACCATATATTTT
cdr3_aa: CASSRGYTIYF

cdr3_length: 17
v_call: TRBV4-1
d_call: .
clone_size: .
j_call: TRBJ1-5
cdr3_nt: TGCGCCAGCAGCCAGACCTTACGGAGCGAGGGGAATCAGCCCCAGCATTTT
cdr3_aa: CASSQTLRSEGNQPQHF

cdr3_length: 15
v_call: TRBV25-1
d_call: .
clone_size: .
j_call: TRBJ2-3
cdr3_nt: TGTGCCAGCAGTGACCGGGACAAATCCACAGATACGCAGTATTTT
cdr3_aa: CASSDRDKSTDTQYF

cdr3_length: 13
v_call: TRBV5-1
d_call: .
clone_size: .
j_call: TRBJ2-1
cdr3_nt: TGCGCCAGCAGCTTGGCGCCGAACAATGAGCAGTTCTTC
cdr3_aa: CASSLAPNNEQFF

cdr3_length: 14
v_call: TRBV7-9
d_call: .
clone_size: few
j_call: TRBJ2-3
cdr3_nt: TGTGCCAGCAGCTTAGCTACAAACACAGATACGCAGTATTTT
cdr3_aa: CASSLATNTDTQYF

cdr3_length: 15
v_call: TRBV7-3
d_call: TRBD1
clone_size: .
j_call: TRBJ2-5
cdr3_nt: TGTGCCAGCAGCTTATCGTCAGGGGGCTTAGAGACCCAGTACTTC
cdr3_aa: CASSLSSGGLETQYF

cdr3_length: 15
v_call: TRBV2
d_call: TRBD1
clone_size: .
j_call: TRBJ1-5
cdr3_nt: TGTGCCAGCAGTGCCCCAGGGGGTTCGAATCAGCCCCAGCATTTT
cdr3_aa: CASSAPGGSNQPQHF

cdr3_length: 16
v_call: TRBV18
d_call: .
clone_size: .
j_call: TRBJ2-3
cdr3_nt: TGTGCCAGCTCACCACCGGGTCTCCTTGGGGCAGATACGCAGTATTTT
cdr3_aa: CASSPPGLLGADTQYF

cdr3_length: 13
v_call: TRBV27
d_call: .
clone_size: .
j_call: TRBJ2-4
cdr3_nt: TGTGCCAGCAGTATAGGAGATTTTAACATTCAGTACTTC
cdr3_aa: CASSIGDFNIQYF

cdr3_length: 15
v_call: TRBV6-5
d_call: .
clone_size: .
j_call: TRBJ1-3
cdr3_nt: TGTGCCAGCAGTCCGGTACAGGGTATTGGAAACACCATATATTTT
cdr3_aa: CASSPVQGIGNTIYF

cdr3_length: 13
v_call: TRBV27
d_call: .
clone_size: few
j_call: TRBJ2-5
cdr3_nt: TGTGCCAGCAGCCCGCCCCTACAAGAGACCCAGTACTTC
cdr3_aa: CASSPPLQETQYF

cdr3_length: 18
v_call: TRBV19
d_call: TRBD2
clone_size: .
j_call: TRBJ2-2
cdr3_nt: TGTGCCAGTAGTATAAAATCTTTAGCGGGAGTCCCCACCGGGGAGCTGTTTTTT
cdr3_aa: CASSIKSLAGVPTGELFF

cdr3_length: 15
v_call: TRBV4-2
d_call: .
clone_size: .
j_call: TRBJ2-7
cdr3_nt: TGTGCCAGCAGCCAAGAGCTCCCGGCTACCTACGAGCAGTACTTC
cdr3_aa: CASSQELPATYEQYF

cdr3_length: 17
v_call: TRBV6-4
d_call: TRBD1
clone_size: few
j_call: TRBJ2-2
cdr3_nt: TGTGCCAGCAGTGAAACCCCGGGACAGGGGGGTGCTGGGGAGCTGTTTTTT
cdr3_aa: CASSETPGQGGAGELFF

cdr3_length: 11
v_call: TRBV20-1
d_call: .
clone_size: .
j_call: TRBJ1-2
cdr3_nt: TGCAGTGCTGGGCATAACTATGGCTACACCTTC
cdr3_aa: CSAGHNYGYTF

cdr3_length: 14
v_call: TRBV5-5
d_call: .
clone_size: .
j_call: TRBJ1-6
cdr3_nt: TGTGCCAGCAGTTTTGACAGAAGAAATTCACCCCTCCACTTT
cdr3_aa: CASSFDRRNSPLHF

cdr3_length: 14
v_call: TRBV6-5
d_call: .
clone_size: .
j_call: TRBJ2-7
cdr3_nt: TGTGCCAGCAGTCCAAGAAGAGTTCCCTACGAGCAGTACTTC
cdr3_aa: CASSPRRVPYEQYF

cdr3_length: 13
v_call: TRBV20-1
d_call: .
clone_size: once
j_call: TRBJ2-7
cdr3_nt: TGCAGTGCTAGTAGTGGGGAAGTCTACGAGCAGTACTTC
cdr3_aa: CSASSGEVYEQYF

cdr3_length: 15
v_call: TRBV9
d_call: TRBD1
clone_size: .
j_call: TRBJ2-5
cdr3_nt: TGTGCCAGCAGCGTGGGACAGGGGAGATGGGAGACCCAGTACTTC
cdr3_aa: CASSVGQGRWETQYF

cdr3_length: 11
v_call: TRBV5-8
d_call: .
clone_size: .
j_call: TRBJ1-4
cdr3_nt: TGTGCCAGCAGCTTGTCCGGGACAAAGTTTTTT
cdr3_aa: CASSLSGTKFF

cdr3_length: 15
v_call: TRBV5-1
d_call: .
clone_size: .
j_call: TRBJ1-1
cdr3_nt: TGCGCCAGCAGCACGTACTCCTATGGGGACACTGAAGCTTTCTTT
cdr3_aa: CASSTYSYGDTEAFF

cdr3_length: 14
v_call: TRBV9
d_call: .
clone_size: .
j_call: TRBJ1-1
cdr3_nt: TGTGCCAGCAGCGCGGGGGTTGCGAACACTGAAGCTTTCTTT
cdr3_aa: CASSAGVANTEAFF

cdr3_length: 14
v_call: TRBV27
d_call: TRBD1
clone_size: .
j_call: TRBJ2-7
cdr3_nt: TGTGCCAGCAGTTTATCGGGGACAGGCTACGAGCAGTACTTC
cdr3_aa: CASSLSGTGYEQYF